This T cell receptor (beta chain) appears in the sequencing data of a study of T cell responses to AZD1222 COVID-19 vaccine. General study findings and limits: Just a handful of AZD1222 recipients were seropositive at baseline.

TCRdb's table, derived via immunoSEQ multiplex PCR, lists solely in-frame clones and lacks some. The sample lists roughly 140,000 clones, 85% to 90% occurring once. Trimming stripped 5 bases from V and 5 bases from J, with 14 bases between. This CDR3 region has 14 residues. CDR1 is MNHEY, CDR2 SVGAGI, per germline. This clone was observed a single time. Its target is not known. The material was peripheral blood, obtained 28 days after the second AZD1222 dose. The receptor's source is an adult who received the AZD1222 COVID-19 vaccine. The chain is built from TRBV6-5 and TRBJ2-3; D possibly corresponds to TRBD2 (5 bases). The CDR3 region has the DNA TGTGCCAGCAGTCCCTCCGGCCGGGGAGATACGCAGTATTTT. Translation gives CASSPSGRGDTQYF.